The clone carrying this T cell receptor (beta chain) has a count of ten or more. Amplification of TCR beta CDR3 regions used RNA as the template. A set of HTBI primers served as the primers for a first-round RT-PCR of the TCR CDR3. TCRdb fed the multiplex PCR reads into MiXCR, producing one record per CDR3 protein. The sample includes hundreds of thousands of distinct CDR3 sequences, roughly 13% of them seen just once. The data stem from a study of T cells in Graves' hyperthyroidism and ophthalmopathy. The CDR3 is made up of 14 amino acids. V was cut by 4 bases and J by 4 bases, with 11 bases left in between.

Sequences were obtained from blood. V and J are TRBV12-3 or TRBV12-4 and TRBJ1-3; a weak D match, TRBD1 (6 bases). This sequence originates from a woman under 30 with Graves' hyperthyroidism. The chain's CDR3 is CASSWGPAGNTIYF. The CDR3 nucleotides are TGTGCCAGCAGTTGGGGGCCAGCGGGAAACACCATATATTTT.